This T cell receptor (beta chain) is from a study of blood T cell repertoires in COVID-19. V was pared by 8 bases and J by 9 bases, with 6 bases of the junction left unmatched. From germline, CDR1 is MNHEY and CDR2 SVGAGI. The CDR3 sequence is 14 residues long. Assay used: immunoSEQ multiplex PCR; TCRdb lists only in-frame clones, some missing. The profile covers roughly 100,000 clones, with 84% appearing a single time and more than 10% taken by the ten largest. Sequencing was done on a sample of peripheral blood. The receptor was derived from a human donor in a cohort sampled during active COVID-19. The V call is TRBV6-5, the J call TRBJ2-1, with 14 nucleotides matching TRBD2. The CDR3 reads CASGGTSGGAEQFF. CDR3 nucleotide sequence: TGTGCCAGCGGGGGGACTAGCGGGGGCGCTGAGCAGTTCTTC.